Following are 5 T cell receptor beta chains from one sample sequenced in a study of CD8+ T cells in alopecia areata. cDNA prepared by RNA extraction and subsequent reverse transcription served as the template for sequencing. Sequenced by immunoSEQ multiplex PCR; TCRdb stores in-frame clones only, minus some. The sample includes approximately 89,000 clones, just over 50% of them seen just once. Sequencing input: NKG2D-high CD8+ T cells sorted from blood. The receptors were sampled from a human donor with alopecia areata.

This CDR3 reads CASTIGDNYGYTF. CDR3 nucleotide sequence: TGTGCCAGCACCATTGGAGATAACTATGGCTACACCTTC. The V and J genes are TRBV7-9 and TRBJ1-2; D unresolved. V dropped 7 bases and J dropped 1 base, with 10 bases sitting between them. This CDR3 is 13 amino acids long. Germline CDR1 and CDR2: SEHNR and FQNEAQ (reference sequence).

V gene TRBV5-1 combines with J gene TRBJ1-6; TRBD1 is a possible D gene (5 bases). CDR1 and CDR2 (germline): SGHRS, YFSETQ. V lost 3 bases and J 5 bases, leaving 9 bases between the germline ends. This CDR3 region has 14 residues. The CDR3 DNA follows: TGCGCCAGCAGCTCCGGGACGGATAATTCACCCCTCCACTTT. This encodes CASSSGTDNSPLHF.

This clone was recorded once. V gene TRBV27 combines with J gene TRBJ2-1; D is unresolved. Germline-derived CDR1 and CDR2 are MNHEY and SMNVEV (reference sequence). Trimming removed 6 bases at V and 4 bases at J, with 10 bases between. CDR3 length equals 13 residues. CDR3 protein: CASSANGYNEQFF. Here the CDR3 DNA reads TGTGCCAGCAGCGCGAACGGGTACAATGAGCAGTTCTTC.

This clone came up once. This rearrangement joins TRBV27 to TRBJ2-7, with D maybe TRBD2 (6 bases). The CDR3 runs 13 residues. Trimming shortened V by 2 bases and J by 6 bases, and 11 bases separated the two germline ends. Germline lookup yields CDR1 MNHEY and CDR2 SMNVEV (reference sequence). The DNA of the CDR3 is TGTGCCAGCAGTTTACCTAGCGCTGGCGAGCAGTACTTC. Protein sequence: CASSLPSAGEQYF.

V and J are TRBV27 and TRBJ2-3, with TRBD2 identical over 7 bases. Germline-derived CDR1 and CDR2 are MNHEY and SMNVEV (reference sequence). The CDR3 runs 16 residues. With 7 bases clipped from V and 0 bases from J, the junction kept 10 bases outside the gene matches. The CDR3 DNA reads as TGTGCCAGCAAACGCGGGGGACCAACTAGCACAGATACGCAGTATTTT. This encodes CASKRGGPTSTDTQYF.